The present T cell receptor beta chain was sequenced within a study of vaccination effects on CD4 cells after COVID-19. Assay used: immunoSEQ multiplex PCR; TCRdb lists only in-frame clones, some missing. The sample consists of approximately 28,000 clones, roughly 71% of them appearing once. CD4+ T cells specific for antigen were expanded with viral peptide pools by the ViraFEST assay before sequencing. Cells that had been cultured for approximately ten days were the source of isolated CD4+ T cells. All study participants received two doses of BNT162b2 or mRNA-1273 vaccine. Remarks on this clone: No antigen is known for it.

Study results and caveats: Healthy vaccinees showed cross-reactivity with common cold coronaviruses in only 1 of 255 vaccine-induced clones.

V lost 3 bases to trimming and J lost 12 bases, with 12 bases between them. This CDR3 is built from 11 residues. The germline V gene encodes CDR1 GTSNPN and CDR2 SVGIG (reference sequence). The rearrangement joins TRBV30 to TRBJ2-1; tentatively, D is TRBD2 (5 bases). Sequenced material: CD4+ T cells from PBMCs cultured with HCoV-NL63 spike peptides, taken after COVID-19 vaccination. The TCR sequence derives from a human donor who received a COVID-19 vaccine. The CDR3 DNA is TGTGCCTGGAGCCCCCGAGAGGGGCAGTTCTTC. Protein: CAWSPREGQFF.